The T cell receptor beta chain under discussion was sequenced for a study of blood T cells in healthy people across ages. A second 7 to 11 cycle PCR used barcoded and J-beta primers. Via MiXCR, TCRdb re-called the 5' RACE reads, giving one row per CDR3 protein. This repertoire shows roughly 500,000 distinct CDR3 sequences, 24% found once; its top ten account for under 9%. V was trimmed by 4 bases and J by 4 bases, leaving 12 bases between them. CDR3 length equals 14 residues. CDR1 LNHNV and CDR2 YYDKDF come from the germline V gene (reference sequence). The same data also contributed to another study, on T cells of mothers and their children.

J is TRBJ2-3 and V is TRBV15, with D unresolved. The sample consisted of blood. This receptor was obtained from a boy younger than 18 in good health. DNA of the CDR3: TGTGCCACCAGCAAGGGTGGGTCGTCAGATACGCAGTATTTT. Its translation: CATSKGGSSDTQYF.